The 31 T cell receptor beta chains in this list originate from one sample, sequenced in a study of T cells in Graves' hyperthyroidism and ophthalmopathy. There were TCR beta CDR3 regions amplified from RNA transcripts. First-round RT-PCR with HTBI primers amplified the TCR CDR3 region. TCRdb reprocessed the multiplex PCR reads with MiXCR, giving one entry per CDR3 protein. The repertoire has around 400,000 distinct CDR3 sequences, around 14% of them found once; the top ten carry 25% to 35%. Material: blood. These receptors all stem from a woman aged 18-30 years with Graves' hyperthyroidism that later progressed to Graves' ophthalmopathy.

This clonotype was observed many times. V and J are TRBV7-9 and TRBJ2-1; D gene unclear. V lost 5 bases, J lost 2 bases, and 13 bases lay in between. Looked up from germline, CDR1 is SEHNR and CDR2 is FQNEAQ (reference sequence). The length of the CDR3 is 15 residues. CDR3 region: CASSHALDAYNEQFF. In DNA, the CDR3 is TGTGCCAGCAGCCACGCCTTAGACGCCTACAATGAGCAGTTCTTC.

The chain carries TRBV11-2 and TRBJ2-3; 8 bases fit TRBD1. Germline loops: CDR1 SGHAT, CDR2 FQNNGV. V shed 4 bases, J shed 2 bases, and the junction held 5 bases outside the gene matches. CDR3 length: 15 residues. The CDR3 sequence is CASSSYRGITDTQYF. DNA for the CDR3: TGTGCCAGCAGCTCATACAGGGGGATCACAGATACGCAGTATTTT.

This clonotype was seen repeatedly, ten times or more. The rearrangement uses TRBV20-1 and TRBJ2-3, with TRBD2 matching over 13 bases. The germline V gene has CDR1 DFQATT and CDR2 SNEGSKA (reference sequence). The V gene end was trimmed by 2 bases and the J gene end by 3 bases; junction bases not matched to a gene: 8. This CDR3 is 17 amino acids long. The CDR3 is CSARLTRTSGRTDTQYF. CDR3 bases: TGCAGTGCTAGACTGACCAGGACTAGCGGGAGAACAGATACGCAGTATTTT.

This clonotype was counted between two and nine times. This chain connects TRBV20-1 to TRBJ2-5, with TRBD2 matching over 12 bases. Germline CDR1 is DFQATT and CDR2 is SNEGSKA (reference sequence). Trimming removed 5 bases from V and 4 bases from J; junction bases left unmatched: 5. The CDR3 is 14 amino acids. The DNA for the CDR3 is TGCAGTGCTCCTAGCGGGAGGGCCTCAGAGACCCAGTACTTC. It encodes CSAPSGRASETQYF.

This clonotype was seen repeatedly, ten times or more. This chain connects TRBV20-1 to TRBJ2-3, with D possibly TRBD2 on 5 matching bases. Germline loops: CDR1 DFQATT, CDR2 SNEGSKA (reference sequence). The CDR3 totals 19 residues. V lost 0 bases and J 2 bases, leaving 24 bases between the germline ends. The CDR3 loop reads CSARDGSPRAEVDTDTQYF. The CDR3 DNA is TGCAGTGCTAGAGATGGGAGTCCAAGAGCGGAGGTCGACACAGATACGCAGTATTTT.

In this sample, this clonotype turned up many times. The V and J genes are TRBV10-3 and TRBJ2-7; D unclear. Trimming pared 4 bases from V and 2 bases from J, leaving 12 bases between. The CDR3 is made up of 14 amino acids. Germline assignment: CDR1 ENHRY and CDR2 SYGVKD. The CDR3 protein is CAISADTLAYEQYF. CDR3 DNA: TGTGCCATCAGTGCCGACACCTTGGCCTACGAGCAGTACTTC.

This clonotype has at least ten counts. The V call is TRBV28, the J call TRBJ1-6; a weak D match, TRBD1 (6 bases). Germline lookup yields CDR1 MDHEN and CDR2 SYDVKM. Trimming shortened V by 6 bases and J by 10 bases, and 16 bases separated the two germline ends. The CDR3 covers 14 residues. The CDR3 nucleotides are TGTGCCAGCAGACCTTCGGGGGGCGGGTCACCCCTCCACTTT. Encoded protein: CASRPSGGGSPLHF.

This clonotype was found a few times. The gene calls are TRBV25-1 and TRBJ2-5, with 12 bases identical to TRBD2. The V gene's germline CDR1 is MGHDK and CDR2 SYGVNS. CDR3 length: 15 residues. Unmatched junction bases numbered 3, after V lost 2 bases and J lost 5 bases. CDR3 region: CASSELAGGPETQYF. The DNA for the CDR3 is TGTGCCAGCAGTGAACTAGCGGGAGGGCCGGAGACCCAGTACTTC.

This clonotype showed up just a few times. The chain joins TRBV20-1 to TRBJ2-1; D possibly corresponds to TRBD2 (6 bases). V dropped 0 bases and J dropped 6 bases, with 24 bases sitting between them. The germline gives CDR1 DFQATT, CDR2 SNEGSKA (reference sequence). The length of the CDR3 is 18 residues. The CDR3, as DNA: TGCAGTGCTAGAGATCTCGCTAGCGTCAGTGGTTCCATCAATGAGCAGTTCTTC. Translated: CSARDLASVSGSINEQFF.

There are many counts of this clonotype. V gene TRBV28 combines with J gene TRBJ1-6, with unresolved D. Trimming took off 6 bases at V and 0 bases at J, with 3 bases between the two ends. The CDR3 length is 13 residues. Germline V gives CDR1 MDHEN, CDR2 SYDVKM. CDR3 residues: CASSSSYNSPLHF. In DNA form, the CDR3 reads TGTGCCAGCAGCTCCTCCTATAATTCACCCCTCCACTTT.

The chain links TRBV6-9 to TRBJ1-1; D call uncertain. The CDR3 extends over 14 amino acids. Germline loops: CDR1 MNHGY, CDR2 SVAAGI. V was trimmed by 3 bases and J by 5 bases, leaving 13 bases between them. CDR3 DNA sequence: TGTGCCAGCAGTTACCTATTCGGGGTTACTGAAGCTTTCTTT. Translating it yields CASSYLFGVTEAFF.

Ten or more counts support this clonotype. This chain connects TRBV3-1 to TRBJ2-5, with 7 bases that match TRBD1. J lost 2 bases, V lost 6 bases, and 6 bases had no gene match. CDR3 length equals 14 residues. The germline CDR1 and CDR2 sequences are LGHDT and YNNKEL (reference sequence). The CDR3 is CASRGGRGQETQYF. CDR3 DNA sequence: TGTGCCAGCAGAGGAGGCAGGGGGCAAGAGACCCAGTACTTC.

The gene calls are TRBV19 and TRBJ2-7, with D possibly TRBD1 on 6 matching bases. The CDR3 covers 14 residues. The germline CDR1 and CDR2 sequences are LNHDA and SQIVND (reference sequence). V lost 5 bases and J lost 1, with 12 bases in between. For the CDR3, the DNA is TGTGCCAGTAGTGTCCGGGACATTTCCTACGAGCAGTACTTC. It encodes CASSVRDISYEQYF.

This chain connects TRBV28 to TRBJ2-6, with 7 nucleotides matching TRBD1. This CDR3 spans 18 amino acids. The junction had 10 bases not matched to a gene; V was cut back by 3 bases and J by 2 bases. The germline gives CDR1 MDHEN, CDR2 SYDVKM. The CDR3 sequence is CASSFWAGGITGANVLTF. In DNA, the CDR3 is TGTGCCAGCAGTTTTTGGGCAGGGGGAATTACTGGGGCCAACGTCCTGACTTTC.

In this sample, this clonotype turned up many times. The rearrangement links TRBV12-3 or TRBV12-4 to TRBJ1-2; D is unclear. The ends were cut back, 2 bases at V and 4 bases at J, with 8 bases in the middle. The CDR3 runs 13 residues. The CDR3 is CASSLQASYGYTF. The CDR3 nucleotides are TGTGCCAGCAGTTTACAGGCGAGCTATGGCTACACCTTC.

In nucleotides, the CDR3 is TGTGCCAGCAGTGACCTAGGGGGACCCAAAAACATTCAGTACTTC. Protein: CASSDLGGPKNIQYF. The rearrangement uses TRBV6-1 and TRBJ2-4; possible D gene TRBD1, 6 bases. Per the germline V gene, CDR1 is MNHNS and CDR2 is SASEGT. V lost 3 bases, J lost 2 bases, and 11 bases lay in between. The CDR3 is 15 amino acids.

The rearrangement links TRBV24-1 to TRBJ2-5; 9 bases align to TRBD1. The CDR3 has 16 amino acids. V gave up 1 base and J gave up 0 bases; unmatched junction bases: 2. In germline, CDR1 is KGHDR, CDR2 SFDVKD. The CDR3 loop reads CATSDFRDRDQETQYF. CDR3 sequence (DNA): TGTGCCACCAGTGATTTCCGGGACAGGGACCAAGAGACCCAGTACTTC.

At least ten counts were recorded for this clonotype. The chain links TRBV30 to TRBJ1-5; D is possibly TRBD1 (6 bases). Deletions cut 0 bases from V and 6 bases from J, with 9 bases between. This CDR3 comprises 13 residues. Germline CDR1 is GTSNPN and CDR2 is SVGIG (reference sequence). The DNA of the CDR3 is TGTGCCTGGAGTGTAACAGGGATTCAGCCCCAGCATTTT. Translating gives CAWSVTGIQPQHF. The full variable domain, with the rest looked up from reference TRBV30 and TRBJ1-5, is SQTIHQWPATLVQPVGSPLSLECTVEGTSNPNLYWYRQAAGRGLQLLFYSVGIGQISSEVPQNLSASRPQDRQFILSSKKLLLSDSGFYLCAWSVTGIQPQHFGDGTRLSIL.

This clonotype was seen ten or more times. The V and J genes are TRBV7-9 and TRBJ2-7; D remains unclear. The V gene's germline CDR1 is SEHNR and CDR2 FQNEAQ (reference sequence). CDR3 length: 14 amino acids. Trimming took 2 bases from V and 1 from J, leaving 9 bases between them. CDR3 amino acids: CASSLSVGSYEQYF. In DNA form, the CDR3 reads TGTGCCAGCAGCTTATCCGTAGGGTCCTACGAGCAGTACTTC.

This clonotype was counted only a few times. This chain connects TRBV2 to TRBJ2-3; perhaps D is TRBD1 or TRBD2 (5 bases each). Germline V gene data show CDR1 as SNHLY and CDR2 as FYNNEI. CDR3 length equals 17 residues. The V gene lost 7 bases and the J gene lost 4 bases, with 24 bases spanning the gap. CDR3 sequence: CASTLYRPRGGSDTQYF. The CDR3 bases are TGTGCCAGCACCCTCTACCGACCCCGGGGCGGGTCAGATACGCAGTATTTT.

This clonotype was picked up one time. Written as DNA, the CDR3 is TGTGCCAGCAGTACCGGGACAGGAGGCAGTCTAGGAGAGAACACTGAAGCTTTCTTT. Encoded protein: CASSTGTGGSLGENTEAFF. This chain uses TRBV6-2 or TRBV6-3 with TRBJ1-1; 8 bases agree with TRBD1. CDR1 is MNHEY and CDR2 is SVGEGT in the germline V gene. The CDR3 has 19 residues. The trim removed 5 bases at V and 1 base at J, leaving 18 bases unmatched.

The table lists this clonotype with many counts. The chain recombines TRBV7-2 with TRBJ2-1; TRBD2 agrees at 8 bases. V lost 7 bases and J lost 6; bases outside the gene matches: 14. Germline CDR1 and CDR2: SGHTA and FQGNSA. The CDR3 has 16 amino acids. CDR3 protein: CASTRKGLAGFNEQFF. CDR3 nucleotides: TGTGCCAGCACCCGAAAGGGGTTAGCGGGATTCAATGAGCAGTTCTTC.

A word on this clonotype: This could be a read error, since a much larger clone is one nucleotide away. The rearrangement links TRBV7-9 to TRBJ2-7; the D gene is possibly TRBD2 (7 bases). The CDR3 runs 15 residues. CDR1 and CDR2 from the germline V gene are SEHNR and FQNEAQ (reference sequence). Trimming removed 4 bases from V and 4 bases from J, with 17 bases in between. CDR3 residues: CASSSGAGEGYEQYF. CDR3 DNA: TGTGCCAGCAGCTCAGGTGCAGGGGAGGGTTACGAGCAGTACTTC.

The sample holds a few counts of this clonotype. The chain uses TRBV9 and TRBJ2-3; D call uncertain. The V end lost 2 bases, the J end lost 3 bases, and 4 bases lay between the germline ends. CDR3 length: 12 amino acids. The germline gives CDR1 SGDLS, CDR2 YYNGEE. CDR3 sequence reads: CASSVRTDTQYF. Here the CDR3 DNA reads TGTGCCAGCAGCGTTCGGACAGATACGCAGTATTTT.

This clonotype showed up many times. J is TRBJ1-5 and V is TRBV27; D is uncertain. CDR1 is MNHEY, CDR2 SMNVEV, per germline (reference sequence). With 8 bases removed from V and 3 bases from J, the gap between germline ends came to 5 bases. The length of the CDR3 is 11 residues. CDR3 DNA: TGTGCCAGCGGGCTCAATCAGCCCCAGCATTTT. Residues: CASGLNQPQHF.

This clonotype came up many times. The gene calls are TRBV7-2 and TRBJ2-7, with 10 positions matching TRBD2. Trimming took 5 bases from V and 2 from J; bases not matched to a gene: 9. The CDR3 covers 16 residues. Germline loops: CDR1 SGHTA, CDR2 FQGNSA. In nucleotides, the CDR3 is TGTGCCAGCAGCGTCGGTTTAGCGGGAGGACCCTACGAGCAGTACTTC. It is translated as CASSVGLAGGPYEQYF.

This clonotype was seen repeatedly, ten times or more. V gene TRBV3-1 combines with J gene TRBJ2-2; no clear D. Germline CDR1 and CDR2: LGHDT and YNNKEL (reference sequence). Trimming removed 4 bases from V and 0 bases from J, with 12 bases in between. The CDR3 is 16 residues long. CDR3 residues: CASSPFANPNTGELFF. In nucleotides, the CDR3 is TGTGCCAGCAGCCCCTTCGCGAACCCGAACACCGGGGAGCTGTTTTTT.

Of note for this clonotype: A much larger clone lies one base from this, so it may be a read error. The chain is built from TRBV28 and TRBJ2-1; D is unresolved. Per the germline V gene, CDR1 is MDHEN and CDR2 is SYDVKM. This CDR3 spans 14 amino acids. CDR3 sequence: CGSSFPSSYNEQFF. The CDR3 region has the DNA TGTGGCAGCAGTTTTCCGAGCTCCTACAATGAGCAGTTCTTC.

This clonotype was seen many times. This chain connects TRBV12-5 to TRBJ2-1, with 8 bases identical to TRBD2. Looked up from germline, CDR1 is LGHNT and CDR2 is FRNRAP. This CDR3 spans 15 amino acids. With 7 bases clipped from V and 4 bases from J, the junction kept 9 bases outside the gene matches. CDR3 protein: CASVINRGGYNEQFF. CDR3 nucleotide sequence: TGTGCTAGTGTGATTAACCGGGGGGGGTACAATGAGCAGTTCTTC.

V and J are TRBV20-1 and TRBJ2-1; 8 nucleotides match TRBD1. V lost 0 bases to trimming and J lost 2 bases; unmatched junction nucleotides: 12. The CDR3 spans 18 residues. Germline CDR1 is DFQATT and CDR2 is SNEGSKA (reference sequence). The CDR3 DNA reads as TGCAGTGCTAGAGAGCAGGGGGCCCGGGGCCGGGCCTACAATGAGCAGTTCTTC. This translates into CSAREQGARGRAYNEQFF.

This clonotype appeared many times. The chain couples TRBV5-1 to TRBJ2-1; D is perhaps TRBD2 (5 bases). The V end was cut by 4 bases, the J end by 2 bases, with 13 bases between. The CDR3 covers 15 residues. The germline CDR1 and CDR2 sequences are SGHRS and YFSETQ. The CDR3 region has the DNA TGCGCCAGCAGCCTCCGCGGACTCCCCTACAATGAGCAGTTCTTC. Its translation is CASSLRGLPYNEQFF.